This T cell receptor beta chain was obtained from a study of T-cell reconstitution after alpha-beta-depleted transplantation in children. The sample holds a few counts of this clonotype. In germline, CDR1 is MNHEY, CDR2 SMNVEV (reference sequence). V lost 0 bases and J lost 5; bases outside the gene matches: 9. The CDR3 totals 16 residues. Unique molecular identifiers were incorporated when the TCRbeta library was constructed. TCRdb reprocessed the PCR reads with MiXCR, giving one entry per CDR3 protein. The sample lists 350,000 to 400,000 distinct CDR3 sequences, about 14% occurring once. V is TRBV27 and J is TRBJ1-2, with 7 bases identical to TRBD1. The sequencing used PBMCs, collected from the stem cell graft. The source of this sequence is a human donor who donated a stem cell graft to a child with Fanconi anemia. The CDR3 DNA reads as TGTGCCAGCAGTTTATCGCAGACAGGGTCGACGTATGGCTACACCTTC. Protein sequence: CASSLSQTGSTYGYTF.